The 21 T cell receptor beta chains listed next were all sequenced from one sample in a study of T cells in Graves' hyperthyroidism and ophthalmopathy. Amplified TCR beta CDR3 regions came from RNA transcripts. Primed by the HTBI set, a first-round RT-PCR was run on the TCR CDR3. TCRdb ran MiXCR on the multiplex PCR reads and lists one entry per CDR3 protein. This sample carries roughly 280,000 distinct CDR3 sequences, over 20% of them seen once, and the ten largest clones take 50% to 75%. Sequenced material: blood. All receptors derive from a man aged 25-45 years with Graves' ophthalmopathy.

This rearrangement joins TRBV18 to TRBJ2-5; no clear D. Looked up from germline, CDR1 is KGHSH and CDR2 is LQKENI. CDR3 size: 16 residues. Trimming cost V 3 bases and J 2 bases, with 16 bases left between them. CDR3 nucleotide sequence: TGTGCCAGCTCACCGATATTAGGGAACACTCAAGAGACCCAGTACTTC. Its translation is CASSPILGNTQETQYF. Supplemented by reference TRBV18 and TRBJ2-5, the full variable domain reads NAGVMQNPRHLVRRRGQEARLRCSPMKGHSHVYWYRQLPEEGLKFMVYLQKENIIDESGMPKERFSAEFPKEGPSILRIQQVVRGDSAAYFCASSPILGNTQETQYFGPGTRLLVL.

This clonotype has more than one count but fewer than ten. The chain employs TRBV20-1 and TRBJ1-2, with TRBD1 identical over 7 bases. Germline V gene sequence: CDR1 DFQATT, CDR2 SNEGSKA (reference sequence). J was trimmed by 1 base and V by 6 bases; bases with no gene match: 11. The CDR3 runs to 15 residues. CDR3 protein: CSASGGGKYNYGYTF. CDR3 in DNA: TGCAGTGCCAGTGGAGGGGGCAAATATAACTATGGCTACACCTTC.

As to this clonotype: The conserved closing phenylalanine or tryptophan is absent in this CDR3, likely reflecting a read error. V gene TRBV3-1 combines with J gene TRBJ2-3, with D possibly TRBD2 on 6 matching bases. Trimming removed 4 bases from V and 0 bases from J, with 17 bases in between. Germline V gene data show CDR1 as LGHDT and CDR2 as YNNKEL (reference sequence). This CDR3 comprises 17 residues. CDR3 residues: CASSPHQSGGSTDTQYS. The CDR3 DNA reads as TGTGCCAGCAGCCCGCATCAAAGCGGAGGGAGCACAGATACGCAGTATTCT.

This chain links TRBV29-1 with TRBJ2-7; 8 bases match TRBD1. The CDR3 is 14 residues long. Looked up from germline, CDR1 is SQVTM and CDR2 is ANQGSEA. The ends lost 6 bases at V and 2 bases at J; junction bases unmatched: 9. The CDR3 here is CSVYAGQGAYEQYF. CDR3 bases: TGCAGCGTCTACGCCGGACAGGGTGCCTACGAGCAGTACTTC.

The rearrangement uses TRBV19 and TRBJ2-7; D call uncertain. Germline assignment: CDR1 LNHDA and CDR2 SQIVND (reference sequence). The V end lost 8 bases, the J end lost 6 bases, and 8 bases lay between the germline ends. The CDR3 length is 10 residues. DNA of the CDR3: TGTGCCAGTCCCTCAGGCGAGCAGTACTTC. It translates to CASPSGEQYF.

This clonotype was seen at least ten times. J is TRBJ2-3 and V is TRBV3-1; D call uncertain. V lost 1 base to trimming and J lost 2 bases, with 4 bases between them. Germline values: CDR1 LGHDT, CDR2 YNNKEL (reference sequence). This CDR3 has 13 residues. CDR3 nucleotide sequence: TGTGCCAGCAGCCAAGGGACCACAGATACGCAGTATTTT. Protein: CASSQGTTDTQYF.

This clonotype showed up just a few times. The chain carries TRBV13 and TRBJ2-4, with 7 bases identical to TRBD2. Trimming removed 4 bases from V and 0 bases from J; junction bases left unmatched: 9. The CDR3 is 17 residues long. Per germline, CDR1 PRHDT and CDR2 FYEKMQ (reference sequence). CDR3 in amino acids: CASSSRTSPLAKNIQYF. CDR3 in DNA: TGTGCCAGCAGCTCCCGGACTAGTCCGTTAGCCAAAAACATTCAGTACTTC.

At least ten counts were recorded for this clonotype. J is TRBJ1-1 and V is TRBV6-1; D not resolved. Trimming left V 7 bases short and J 0 bases short, with 6 bases between. Germline V gene data show CDR1 as MNHNS and CDR2 as SASEGT. This CDR3 is built from 12 residues. In DNA form, the CDR3 reads TGTGCCAGCATCCGAGTGAACACTGAAGCTTTCTTT. Translated: CASIRVNTEAFF.

This chain links TRBV2 with TRBJ2-1, with TRBD2 as a possible D gene (7 bases). From germline, CDR1 is SNHLY and CDR2 FYNNEI. V dropped 2 bases and J dropped 15 bases, with 26 bases sitting between them. This CDR3 spans 16 amino acids. The CDR3 DNA is TGTGCCAGCAGTGAATTGTGGGGAGGGGGGGACGTGGATGCGTTCTTC. Translating gives CASSELWGGGDVDAFF.

About this clonotype itself: An end of the junction does not agree with germline; a read error may underlie this. V is TRBV19 and J is TRBJ2-1; 7 positions agree with TRBD1. The CDR3 length is 14 residues. The germline V gene has CDR1 LNHDA and CDR2 SQIVND (reference sequence). The CDR3 nucleotides read TGTGCCAGTAGTTCAAGACAGGGTCCAAATGAGCAGTCCTTC. It specifies CASSSRQGPNEQSF.

The chain combines TRBV12-3 or TRBV12-4 with TRBJ2-6, with D uncertain. This CDR3 is 16 amino acids long. Trimming stripped 3 bases from V and 0 bases from J, with 9 bases between. The CDR3 nucleotides are TGTGCCAGCAGTTTGTCCGGGCTCTCTGGGGCCAACGTCCTGACTTTC. This gives the protein CASSLSGLSGANVLTF.

This clonotype was detected a few times. CDR3 amino acids: CSVGGLAGGRADTQYF. In DNA, the CDR3 is TGCAGCGTTGGCGGACTAGCGGGAGGGCGGGCAGATACGCAGTATTTT. The chain couples TRBV29-1 to TRBJ2-3, with TRBD2 matching over 15 bases. From germline, CDR1 is SQVTM and CDR2 ANQGSEA. This CDR3 comprises 16 residues. V lost 4 bases and J lost 4; bases outside the gene matches: 6.

In its sample, this clonotype was seen a few times. This chain uses TRBV29-1 with TRBJ2-7; 7 nucleotides line up with TRBD2. The CDR3 is 12 residues long. Germline values: CDR1 SQVTM, CDR2 ANQGSEA. The CDR3 is CSGGEGRYEQYF. For the CDR3, the DNA is TGCAGTGGAGGGGAGGGAAGGTACGAGCAGTACTTC.

This clonotype occurred many times. The rearrangement joins TRBV11-1 to TRBJ2-1; D not resolved. The CDR3 has 14 amino acids. Trimming removed 3 bases from V and 5 bases from J, with 11 bases in between. The germline gives CDR1 SGHAT, CDR2 FQDESV (reference sequence). The CDR3 DNA follows: TGTGCCAGCAGCTTCGACGGACGCGACAATGAGCAGTTCTTC. Translating gives CASSFDGRDNEQFF. Together with reference TRBV11-1 and TRBJ2-1, the CDR3 gives the full variable domain: EAEVAQSPRYKITEKSQAVAFWCDPISGHATLYWYRQILGQGPELLVQFQDESVVDDSQLPKDRFSAERLKGVDSTLKIQPAELGDSAMYLCASSFDGRDNEQFFGPGTRLTVL.

The chain uses TRBV20-1 and TRBJ1-5, with TRBD1 identical over 7 bases. The CDR3 contains 14 residues. Germline CDR1 DFQATT, CDR2 SNEGSKA (reference sequence). V lost 6 bases, J lost 8 bases, and 13 bases stayed unmatched. CDR3 nucleotides: TGCAGTGCGGGGGGGACAGTGGAAAGGGAGCCCCAGCATTTT. Its protein product is CSAGGTVEREPQHF.

This clonotype has at least ten counts. The rearrangement uses TRBV5-1 and TRBJ2-3, with D perhaps matching TRBD1 or TRBD2 (5 bases each). Germline V gene lookup returns CDR1 SGHRS and CDR2 YFSETQ. The CDR3 length is 16 residues. V lost 4 bases to trimming and J lost 0 bases, with 15 bases between them. In DNA form, the CDR3 reads TGCGCCAGCAGCATTGGGGACCGCTCTAGCACAGATACGCAGTATTTT. This translates into CASSIGDRSSTDTQYF.

The chain links TRBV5-1 to TRBJ1-2; D is uncertain. CDR1 and CDR2 (germline): SGHRS, YFSETQ. The V end was cut by 0 bases, the J end by 2 bases, with 14 bases between. The CDR3 contains 16 residues. CDR3 in DNA: TGCGCCAGCAGCTTGGCCGGAGGCAGAACAAACTATGGCTACACCTTC. Translation: CASSLAGGRTNYGYTF.

This clonotype was found a few times. The chain employs TRBV29-1 and TRBJ2-1; D remains ambiguous. The V gene's germline CDR1 is SQVTM and CDR2 ANQGSEA. Trimming took off 4 bases at V and 9 bases at J, with 13 bases between the two ends. This CDR3 has 12 residues. This CDR3 reads CSVGSGYGEQFF. Written as DNA, the CDR3 is TGCAGCGTTGGTTCCGGGTACGGTGAGCAGTTCTTC.

This clonotype was seen at least ten times. V is TRBV28 and J is TRBJ2-3; no clear D. Deletions cut 3 bases from V and 2 bases from J, with 12 bases between. Germline CDR1 and CDR2: MDHEN and SYDVKM. This CDR3 contains 15 residues. CDR3 nucleotide sequence: TGTGCCAGCAGTTTCGTGGGCGCGGACACAGATACGCAGTATTTT. Encoded protein: CASSFVGADTDTQYF.

This clonotype was detected ten times or more. This chain uses TRBV28 with TRBJ2-3; 8 nucleotides align to TRBD2. This CDR3 region has 15 residues. Germline V lookup: CDR1 MDHEN, CDR2 SYDVKM. The V gene end was trimmed by 5 bases and the J gene end by 1 base; junction bases not matched to a gene: 5. Here the CDR3 reads CASSPAGAGTDTQYF. The DNA of the CDR3 is TGTGCCAGCAGTCCAGCGGGAGCGGGCACAGATACGCAGTATTTT.

This clonotype came up many times. This chain links TRBV10-3 with TRBJ2-7, with unresolved D. Trimming removed 6 bases at V and 2 bases at J, with 5 bases between. Germline V gene sequence: CDR1 ENHRY, CDR2 SYGVKD. The CDR3 contains 11 residues. CDR3 sequence (DNA): TGTGCCATCAGGGGAACCTACGAGCAGTACTTC. Residues: CAIRGTYEQYF.